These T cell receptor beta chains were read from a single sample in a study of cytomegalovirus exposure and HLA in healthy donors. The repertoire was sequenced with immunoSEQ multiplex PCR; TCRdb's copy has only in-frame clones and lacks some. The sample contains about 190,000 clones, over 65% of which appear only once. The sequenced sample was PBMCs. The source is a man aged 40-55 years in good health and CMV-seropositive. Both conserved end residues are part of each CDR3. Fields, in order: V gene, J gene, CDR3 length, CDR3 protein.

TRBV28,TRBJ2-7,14,CASSIPSVSYEQYF
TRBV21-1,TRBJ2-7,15,CASSKVGFRGPEQYF
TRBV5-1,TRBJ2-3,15,CASSLDRGRADTQYF
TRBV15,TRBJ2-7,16,CATSRDRVAASYEQYF
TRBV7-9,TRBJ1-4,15,CASSLEPGSGEKLFF
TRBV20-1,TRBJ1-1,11,CSARVGGEAFF
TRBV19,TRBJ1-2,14,CASSMGQGNYGYTF
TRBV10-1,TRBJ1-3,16,CASNPPQSYSGNTIYF
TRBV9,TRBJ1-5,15,CASSVGRQLNQPQHF
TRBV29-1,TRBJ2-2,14,CSGQGARNTGELFF
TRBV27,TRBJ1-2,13,CASSLGQDYGYTF
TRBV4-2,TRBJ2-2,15,CASSQELAVPGELFF
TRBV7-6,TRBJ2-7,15,CASSSSGTKTYEQYF
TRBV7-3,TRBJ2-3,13,CASSLPLTDTQYF
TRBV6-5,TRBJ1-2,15,CASSNPGTGGYGYTF
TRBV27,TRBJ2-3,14,CASSFSPDWDTQYF
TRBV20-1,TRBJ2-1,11,CSARVSYEQFF
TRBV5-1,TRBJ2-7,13,CASSPGGSYEQYF
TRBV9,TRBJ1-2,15,CASSSPRDSKDGYTF
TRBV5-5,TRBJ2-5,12,CASSGGLETQYF
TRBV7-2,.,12,CASSFTFYEQYF
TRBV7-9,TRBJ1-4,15,CASSLDPGDGEKLFF
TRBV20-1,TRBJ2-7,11,CSAAKTYEQYF
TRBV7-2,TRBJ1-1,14,CASSTQGGVTEAFF
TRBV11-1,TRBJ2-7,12,CASSSSSYEQYF
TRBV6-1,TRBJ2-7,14,CASSGQGRRDEQYF
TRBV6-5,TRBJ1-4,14,CASSLDRVGIKLFF
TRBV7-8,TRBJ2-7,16,CASSLAGTSGSYEQYF
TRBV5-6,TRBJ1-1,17,CASSLAFMGQRNTEAFF
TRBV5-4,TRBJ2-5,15,CASSLETSGRETQYF
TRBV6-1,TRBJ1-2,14,CASRTTGVAYGYTF
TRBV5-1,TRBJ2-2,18,CASSLGLGGRSNTGELFF
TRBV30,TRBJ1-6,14,CAWSVMTYDSPLHF
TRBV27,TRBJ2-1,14,CASRSGLAGGEQFF
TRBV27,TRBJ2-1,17,CASSPTRPGSAYNEQFF
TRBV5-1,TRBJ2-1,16,CASSPGTLSSYNEQFF
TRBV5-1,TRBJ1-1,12,CASSLDITEAFF
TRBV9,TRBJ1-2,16,CASSVVKSGDDYGYTF
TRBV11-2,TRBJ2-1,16,CASSLEASGRSYEQFF
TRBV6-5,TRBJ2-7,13,CASSSTDIYEQYF
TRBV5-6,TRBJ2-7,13,CASSFRSSGEQYF
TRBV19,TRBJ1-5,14,CASTPDSLNQPQHF
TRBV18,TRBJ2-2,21,CASSPQVLLAGVYEYTGELFF
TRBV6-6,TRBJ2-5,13,CASSFESQETQYF
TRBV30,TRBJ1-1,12,CAWSAGRTEAFF
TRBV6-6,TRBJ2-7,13,CASSSGISYEQYF
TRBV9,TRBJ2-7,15,CASSALAGVAYEQYF
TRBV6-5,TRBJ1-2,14,CASRPTDRAYGYTF